A selection of T cell receptor beta chains follows, all from one sample in a study of T cells after yellow fever vaccination. TCRdb re-derived calls from the 5' RACE reads in MiXCR, one entry per CDR3 protein. The table lists hundreds of thousands of distinct CDR3 sequences, roughly 13% of them singletons. This specimen consisted of PBMCs, obtained on the day of the yellow fever booster vaccination. The source is a man aged 30 to 39 who received the YFV17D yellow fever vaccine. Both conserved end residues are part of each CDR3. Fields, in order: clone size, J gene, D gene, V gene, CDR3 protein, CDR3 DNA. The D gene is left open where the match is weak. The listing skips clone size in some rows; elsewhere it reads once, few, many or a size class.

.,TRBJ2-5,.,TRBV19,CASSIGYGRTLRETQYF,TGTGCCAGTAGTATAGGTTACGGGCGAACCCTTCGGGAGACCCAGTACTTC
.,TRBJ2-7,.,TRBV6-1,CASSPDMSGRYEQYF,TGTGCCAGCAGTCCCGACATGAGCGGCCGGTACGAGCAGTACTTC
.,TRBJ2-5,.,TRBV10-2,CASAKRGHPGETQYF,TGCGCCAGCGCGAAGAGGGGTCATCCAGGGGAGACCCAGTACTTC
few,TRBJ2-3,TRBD2,TRBV18,CASSPPTIAGLKDTQYF,TGTGCCAGCTCACCACCAACGATAGCGGGCCTCAAGGATACGCAGTATTTT
many,TRBJ2-7,.,TRBV24-1,CATSDSRPPYEQYF,TGTGCCACCAGTGATTCCCGGCCTCCCTACGAGCAGTACTTC
.,TRBJ2-1,TRBD2,TRBV6-5,CASSYSGLAVIEQFF,TGTGCCAGCAGTTACTCGGGACTAGCCGTCATTGAGCAGTTCTTC
few,TRBJ2-7,.,TRBV7-2,CASSLRDRAYEQYF,TGTGCCAGCAGCCTCCGGGACCGGGCGTACGAGCAGTACTTC
few,TRBJ2-7,TRBD1,TRBV20-1,CSAPEWTGGYEQYF,TGCAGTGCACCAGAGTGGACAGGGGGCTACGAGCAGTACTTC
few,TRBJ2-3,.,TRBV7-8,CASSVNDSSPYSTDTQYF,TGTGCCAGCAGCGTAAACGATTCTAGTCCCTACAGCACAGATACGCAGTATTTT
.,TRBJ1-5,.,TRBV2,CASIRERQSNQPQHF,TGTGCCAGTATCAGGGAACGACAGAGCAATCAGCCCCAGCATTTT
.,TRBJ2-5,.,TRBV20-1,CSEAPEGEETQYF,TGCAGTGAGGCCCCCGAGGGGGAAGAGACCCAGTACTTC
.,TRBJ2-7,TRBD2,TRBV27,CASTRAGGPPYEQYF,TGTGCCAGCACAAGAGCGGGAGGGCCTCCCTACGAGCAGTACTTC
.,TRBJ1-1,TRBD1,TRBV5-4,CASSSLKGAAEAFF,TGTGCCAGCAGCAGCCTAAAGGGGGCGGCTGAAGCTTTCTTT
.,TRBJ2-1,TRBD1,TRBV5-1,CASSSDRQGDEQFF,TGCGCCAGCAGCTCGGACAGACAGGGGGATGAGCAGTTCTTC
few,TRBJ2-1,TRBD2,TRBV11-2,CASSFRFTSGSSVNNEQFF,TGTGCCAGCAGCTTTCGATTCACTAGCGGGAGTAGTGTTAACAATGAGCAGTTCTTC
.,TRBJ1-1,.,TRBV3-1,CASSQVGGMSTEAFF,TGTGCCAGCAGCCAAGTAGGAGGGATGAGCACTGAAGCTTTCTTT
.,TRBJ2-1,TRBD2,TRBV3-1,CASSQSGTSVSYNEQFF,TGTGCCAGCAGCCAATCCGGGACTAGCGTTTCCTACAATGAGCAGTTCTTC
.,TRBJ1-2,.,TRBV6-5,CASRETGEGYTF,TGTGCCAGCAGGGAGACAGGAGAAGGCTACACCTTC
few,TRBJ2-7,TRBD2,TRBV6-2/TRBV6-3,CASTGPSGTPEQYF,TGTGCCAGCACCGGCCCTAGCGGGACCCCCGAGCAGTACTTC
many,TRBJ2-7,.,TRBV4-3,CASSQDTPPNSHEQYF,TGCGCCAGCAGCCAAGATACCCCCCCCAACTCGCACGAGCAGTACTTC
many,TRBJ1-1,.,TRBV5-1,CASRDGNTEAFF,TGCGCCAGCCGGGACGGGAACACTGAAGCTTTCTTT
once,TRBJ2-7,TRBD2,TRBV7-8,CASGTASGYYEQCF,TGTGCCAGCGGTACGGCTAGCGGATACTACGAGCAGTGCTTC
few,TRBJ2-5,.,TRBV4-3,CASSQDVYGGTQYF,TGCGCCAGCAGCCAAGATGTATATGGCGGGACCCAGTACTTC
many,TRBJ2-5,TRBD2,TRBV5-1,CASSGGLAGGETQYF,TGCGCCAGCAGCGGGGGACTAGCGGGAGGGGAGACCCAGTACTTC
few,TRBJ2-5,TRBD2,TRBV7-6,CASSLDRGRVRETQYF,TGTGCCAGCAGCTTAGATCGGGGGAGGGTACGGGAGACCCAGTACTTC
few,TRBJ2-2,TRBD2,TRBV4-2,CASSQDSSGRRLTGELFF,TGTGCCAGCAGCCAAGATTCTAGCGGGAGACGGCTCACCGGGGAGCTGTTTTTT
few,TRBJ2-7,TRBD1,TRBV18,CASSPGTALREQYF,TGTGCCAGCTCACCCGGGACAGCCCTACGCGAGCAGTACTTC
few,TRBJ2-1,TRBD2,TRBV23-1,CASSQSAGRETYNEQFF,TGCGCCAGCAGTCAATCGGCGGGGCGGGAGACCTACAATGAGCAGTTCTTC
many,TRBJ2-7,.,TRBV12-3/TRBV12-4,CASSIGSPYEQYF,TGTGCCAGCAGTATCGGGAGTCCGTACGAGCAGTACTTC
.,TRBJ2-5,TRBD2,TRBV28,CASSRLLAGGRETQYF,TGTGCCAGCAGCCGACTGCTGGCGGGAGGTCGGGAGACCCAGTACTTC
.,TRBJ2-1,.,TRBV5-1,CASSLDSGPYNEQFF,TGCGCCAGCAGCTTGGATAGCGGCCCCTACAATGAGCAGTTCTTC
few,TRBJ2-3,.,TRBV5-6,CASSLAQGHTDTQYF,TGTGCCAGCAGCTTGGCCCAGGGACACACAGATACGCAGTATTTT
.,TRBJ2-1,TRBD2,TRBV14,CASSQTSGSSYNEQFF,TGTGCCAGCAGCCAGACTAGCGGGAGCTCCTACAATGAGCAGTTCTTC
few,TRBJ2-1,TRBD2,TRBV5-4,CASSSTGTSGNEQFF,TGTGCCAGCAGCTCGACCGGGACTAGCGGGAATGAGCAGTTCTTC
few,TRBJ1-5,.,TRBV27,CATRQARNQPQHF,TGCGCCACCCGACAGGCAAGGAATCAGCCCCAGCATTTT
few,TRBJ1-1,.,TRBV4-3,CASNQGRGSNTEAFF,TGCGCCAGCAACCAGGGGAGGGGCTCGAACACTGAAGCTTTCTTT
few,TRBJ2-1,.,TRBV12-3/TRBV12-4,CASTLGANPYNEQFF,TGTGCCAGCACCCTAGGGGCCAACCCCTACAATGAGCAGTTCTTC
.,TRBJ2-7,TRBD2,TRBV11-2,CASKTSGSYEQYF,TGTGCCAGCAAGACTAGCGGGAGCTACGAGCAGTACTTC
.,TRBJ2-6,.,TRBV9,CASSVGQTSGTNVLTF,TGTGCCAGCAGCGTCGGACAGACCTCTGGGACCAACGTCCTGACTTTC
once,TRBJ2-3,TRBD2,TRBV7-9,CASGASGSSDTQYF,TGTGCCAGCGGGGCTAGCGGGAGCTCAGATACGCAGTATTTT
.,TRBJ1-1,.,TRBV7-9,CASSADLGTEAFF,TGTGCCAGCAGCGCAGACCTGGGGACTGAAGCTTTCTTT
few,TRBJ2-7,.,TRBV20-1,CSARKGRNYEQYF,TGCAGTGCTCGCAAGGGGAGAAACTACGAGCAGTACTTC
few,TRBJ2-1,TRBD2,TRBV2,CASRTSGDNEQFF,TGTGCCAGCAGGACTAGCGGGGACAATGAGCAGTTCTTC
.,TRBJ2-5,.,TRBV5-5,CASSGRWETRYF,TGTGCCAGCAGCGGAAGGTGGGAGACCCGGTACTTC
.,TRBJ2-7,TRBD2,TRBV10-3,CATGEREYEQYF,TGTGCCACCGGGGAGCGGGAGTACGAGCAGTACTTC
few,TRBJ2-3,.,TRBV6-1,CASSAQRLSGGTDTQYF,TGTGCCAGCAGTGCACAACGACTAAGCGGAGGCACAGATACGCAGTATTTT
few,TRBJ1-6,.,TRBV28,CASRRQNSNSPLHF,TGTGCCAGCAGAAGACAGAACTCAAATTCACCCCTCCACTTT
.,TRBJ2-7,TRBD1,TRBV6-1,CASSKGTGVGEQYF,TGTGCCAGCTCGAAAGGAACAGGGGTGGGCGAGCAGTACTTC
few,TRBJ2-1,TRBD2,TRBV24-1,CATSDQTGTSGIYEQFF,TGTGCCACCAGTGATCAGACCGGGACTAGCGGGATCTATGAGCAGTTCTTC
few,TRBJ2-5,.,TRBV18,CASSPLDREETQYF,TGTGCCAGCTCACCCTTGGATAGGGAAGAGACCCAGTACTTC
.,TRBJ1-2,TRBD1,TRBV5-1,CASSLEGQRNYGYTF,TGCGCCAGCAGCTTGGAGGGACAGAGAAACTATGGCTACACCTTC
.,TRBJ2-1,TRBD2,TRBV3-1,CASTHRRGSENEQFF,TGTGCCAGCACCCACCGGCGGGGGAGTGAGAATGAGCAGTTCTTC
few,TRBJ2-7,.,TRBV7-9,CASSYNRGRDHEQYF,TGTGCCAGCAGCTATAACCGGGGCAGGGACCACGAGCAGTACTTC